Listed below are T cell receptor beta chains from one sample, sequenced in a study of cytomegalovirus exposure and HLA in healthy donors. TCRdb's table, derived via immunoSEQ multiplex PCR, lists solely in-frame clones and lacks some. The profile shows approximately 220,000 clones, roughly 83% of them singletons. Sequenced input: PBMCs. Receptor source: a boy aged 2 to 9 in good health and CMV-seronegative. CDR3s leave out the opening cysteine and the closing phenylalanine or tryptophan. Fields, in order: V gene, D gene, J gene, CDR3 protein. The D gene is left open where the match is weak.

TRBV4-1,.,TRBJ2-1,ASSQDRGSYNEQF
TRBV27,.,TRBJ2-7,ASSLGPGQTYEQY
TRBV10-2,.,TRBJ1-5,ASSEGQGNQPQH
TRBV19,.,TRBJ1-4,ASSMRRQTIATNEKLF
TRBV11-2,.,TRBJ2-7,ASSLGQTFEQY
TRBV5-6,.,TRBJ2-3,ASTQWSDTQY
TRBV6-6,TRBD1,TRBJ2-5,ASRPRDRGGSQY
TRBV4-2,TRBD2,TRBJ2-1,ASSQDLVAGGYEQF
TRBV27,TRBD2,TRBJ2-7,ASSSAGLAVYEQY
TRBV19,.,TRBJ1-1,ASSISEGRATEAF
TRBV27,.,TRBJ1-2,ASSRRKAVEYDGYT
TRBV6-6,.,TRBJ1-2,ASRPGGANYGYT
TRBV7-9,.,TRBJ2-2,SSSLQGPLNTGELF
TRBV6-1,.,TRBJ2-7,ASSDWANPYEQY
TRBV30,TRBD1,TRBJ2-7,AWSVRQGAGEQY
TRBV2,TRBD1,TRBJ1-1,ASSGGDSEAF
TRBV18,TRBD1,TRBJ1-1,ASSRDRENTEAF
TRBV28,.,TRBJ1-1,ASSGNTEAF
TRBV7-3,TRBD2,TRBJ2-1,ASSPRLAETYNEQF
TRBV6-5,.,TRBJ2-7,ASSYSPSGLYEQY
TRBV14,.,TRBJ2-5,ASSLQETQY